The 28 T cell receptor beta chains in this list originate from one sample, sequenced in a study of cytomegalovirus exposure and HLA in healthy donors. The PCR was carried out with 60 Vbeta primers and 13 Jbeta primers. The data were produced by immunoSEQ multiplex PCR, yet TCRdb's version contains in-frame clones alone and is incomplete. The sample has about 180,000 clones; around three quarters are singletons. Sequences were obtained from PBMCs. The receptors were sampled from a woman between 50 and 59 years old in good health and CMV-seropositive.

The V and J genes are TRBV5-1 and TRBJ1-2, with D possibly being TRBD1 (6 bases). The CDR3 loop spans 13 amino acids. The V and J ends lost 4 bases and 2 bases respectively, with 9 bases between them. Germline loops: CDR1 SGHRS, CDR2 YFSETQ. This CDR3 is CASSTGQNYGYTF. CDR3 sequence (DNA): TGCGCCAGCAGCACCGGACAGAACTATGGCTACACCTTC.

The chain employs TRBV9 and TRBJ2-1, with TRBD2 as a possible D gene (6 bases). The length of the CDR3 is 15 residues. Trimming left V 0 bases short and J 4 bases short, with 11 bases between. The germline gives CDR1 SGDLS, CDR2 YYNGEE. The DNA for the CDR3 is TGTGCCAGCAGCGTAGCCACTAGCTATTACAATGAGCAGTTCTTC. Protein sequence: CASSVATSYYNEQFF.

The chain is built from TRBV7-2 and TRBJ2-4; tentatively, D is TRBD1 (6 bases). Germline CDR1 SGHTA, CDR2 FQGNSA. The CDR3 totals 17 residues. The V end lost 1 base, the J end lost 1 base, and 14 bases lay between the germline ends. The CDR3 region is CASSLEWGRGAKNIQYF. The DNA of the CDR3 is TGTGCCAGCAGCTTAGAGTGGGGGCGCGGGGCCAAAAACATTCAGTACTTC.

This clone has only one observation. The V gene is TRBV25-1, the J gene TRBJ1-1; maybe TRBD1 (6 bases). The CDR3 contains 13 residues. The V and J ends lost 11 bases and 4 bases respectively, with 17 bases between them. Per germline, CDR1 MGHDK and CDR2 SYGVNS. CDR3 nucleotides: TGTGCCTCCTGGGGGGGGCAGGGCACTGAAGCTTTCTTT. This gives the protein CASWGGQGTEAFF.

The chain combines TRBV7-2 with TRBJ2-5; 7 bases align to TRBD1. The CDR3 is made up of 14 amino acids. From germline, CDR1 is SGHTA and CDR2 FQGNSA. The junction had 7 bases not matched to a gene; V was cut back by 4 bases and J by 5 bases. CDR3 sequence reads: CASSSEGAWETQYF. The CDR3 region has the DNA TGTGCCAGCAGCTCAGAGGGGGCATGGGAGACCCAGTACTTC.

V gene TRBV6-5 combines with J gene TRBJ1-1; TRBD1 matches at 8 bases. The CDR3 is 12 amino acids. V lost 6 bases and J lost 10; bases outside the gene matches: 7. Germline CDR1 MNHEY, CDR2 SVGAGI. In DNA form, the CDR3 reads TGTGCCAGCAGAGCCCCAGGGGGCGTAGCTTTCTTT. It is translated as CASRAPGGVAFF.

The rearrangement uses TRBV30 and TRBJ1-1, with 7 positions matching TRBD1. V dropped 4 bases and J dropped 3; count of bases not matched to a gene: 5. The CDR3 extends over 13 amino acids. Germline CDR1 is GTSNPN and CDR2 is SVGIG (reference sequence). CDR3 protein: CAWMRGGDTEAFF. The CDR3 coding sequence is TGTGCCTGGATGCGAGGGGGCGACACTGAAGCTTTCTTT.

A few counts support this clone. The chain has TRBV30 and TRBJ1-2; maybe TRBD1 (5 bases). The V and J ends lost 3 bases and 4 bases respectively, with 18 bases between them. Germline V gene sequence: CDR1 GTSNPN, CDR2 SVGIG (reference sequence). CDR3 length: 15 amino acids. This CDR3 reads CAWRALGQRLYGYTF. CDR3 in DNA: TGTGCCTGGAGAGCCCTGGGGCAGAGACTCTATGGCTACACCTTC.

This sequence joins TRBV7-2 and TRBJ2-3; D might be TRBD2 (6 bases). CDR1 is SGHTA and CDR2 is FQGNSA in the germline V gene. The CDR3 has 16 residues. Deletions cut 1 base from V and 5 bases from J, with 16 bases between. The CDR3, as DNA: TGTGCCAGCAGCTTAGGGTTCGTTGGGGGAGGAGATACGCAGTATTTT. Protein sequence: CASSLGFVGGGDTQYF.

This chain links TRBV7-8 with TRBJ1-5; perhaps TRBD1 as D (5 bases). This CDR3 is 16 amino acids long. CDR1 and CDR2 from the germline V gene are SGHVS and FQNEAQ. Deletions cut 7 bases from V and 5 bases from J, with 21 bases between. The CDR3 nucleotides read TGTGCCAGCACCGAAAAAAGACCGGACATCCATCAGCCCCAGCATTTT. Its translation: CASTEKRPDIHQPQHF.

In its sample, this clone was seen a few times. The genes are TRBV19 and TRBJ2-2; unclear D gene. Trimming removed 5 bases from V and 0 bases from J, with 13 bases in between. This CDR3 has 16 amino acids. Germline V CDR1 and CDR2: LNHDA, SQIVND (reference sequence). The CDR3 DNA sequence: TGTGCCAGTAGTGACACCCAATATACGAACACCGGGGAGCTGTTTTTT. It specifies CASSDTQYTNTGELFF.

This sequence joins TRBV4-2 and TRBJ1-3; D ambiguous. From germline, CDR1 is LGHNA and CDR2 YNFKEQ. The CDR3 has 18 amino acids. V dropped 0 bases and J dropped 0 bases, with 15 bases sitting between them. The CDR3 loop is CASSQDPDGRSSGNTIYF. CDR3 DNA sequence: TGTGCCAGCAGCCAAGATCCCGATGGGAGAAGCTCTGGAAACACCATATATTTT.

The J gene is TRBJ1-3, the V gene TRBV11-2; D is undetermined. Germline V gene lookup returns CDR1 SGHAT and CDR2 FQNNGV. The CDR3 is made up of 18 amino acids. The V and J ends lost 0 bases and 1 base respectively, with 16 bases between them. Written as DNA, the CDR3 is TGTGCCAGCAGCTTAGATCAATGGAGGCTTAAATCTGGAAACACCATATATTTT. Its translation: CASSLDQWRLKSGNTIYF.

This clone has only a few counts. The chain has TRBV6-5 and TRBJ2-5; TRBD1 is a possible D gene (5 bases). CDR3 length: 13 amino acids. Trimming removed 4 bases at V and 9 bases at J, with 15 bases between. Germline CDR1 MNHEY, CDR2 SVGAGI. For the CDR3, the DNA is TGTGCCAGCAGTTTCTACAGGTTCGAGGCCCAGTACTTC. Translating it yields CASSFYRFEAQYF.

J is TRBJ2-4 and V is TRBV28; D ambiguous. This CDR3 has 19 residues. With 1 base removed from V and 3 bases from J, the gap between germline ends came to 22 bases. Per the germline V gene, CDR1 is MDHEN and CDR2 is SYDVKM. The CDR3 nucleotides read TGTGCCAGCAGTTTATTTTCACTTGGGCAGGTGATTGGCAAAAACATTCAGTACTTC. Encoded protein: CASSLFSLGQVIGKNIQYF.

The rearrangement uses TRBV7-3 and TRBJ2-6, with 7 bases that match TRBD2. The CDR3 totals 16 residues. V shed 5 bases and J 1 base; nucleotides not matched to a gene: 5. Per the germline V gene, CDR1 is SGHTA and CDR2 is FQGTGA. The CDR3 DNA follows: TGTGCCAGCAGCAACGGGGGGACGTCTGGGGCCAACGTCCTGACTTTC. This gives the protein CASSNGGTSGANVLTF.

The chain links TRBV10-1 to TRBJ2-1; 9 nucleotides agree with TRBD2. Losses at the gene ends were 1 base for V and 7 bases for J; bases not matched to a gene: 11. Germline V gene sequence: CDR1 WNHNN, CDR2 SYGVQD (reference sequence). CDR3 length: 17 residues. Here the CDR3 reads CASSEFWGRGGPNEQFF. The CDR3 DNA sequence: TGCGCCAGCAGTGAGTTTTGGGGGCGGGGGGGCCCAAATGAGCAGTTCTTC.

The chain links TRBV27 to TRBJ2-7; 7 nucleotides match TRBD1. The CDR3 length is 13 residues. Germline V gene lookup returns CDR1 MNHEY and CDR2 SMNVEV (reference sequence). Trimming took 2 bases from V and 5 from J; bases not matched to a gene: 3. The CDR3 protein is CASSLHRGDEQYF. For the CDR3, the DNA is TGTGCCAGCAGTTTACACAGGGGAGACGAGCAGTACTTC.

Turning to this clone: It is unclear where the CDR3 begins or ends on the DNA, so no DNA is shown, and the CDR3 is as TCRdb lists it. This sequence joins TRBV15 and TRBJ2-2; TRBD2 was called by the table and not checked on the DNA. The CDR3 contains 14 residues when both ends are counted. Germline-derived CDR1 and CDR2 are LNHNV and YYDKDF (reference sequence). The CDR3: CATSRDFGAGELFF.

A few counts support this clone. The sample contains more than one DNA sequence encoding this CDR3. The chain links TRBV4-3 to TRBJ1-3; TRBD1 matches at 8 bases. Germline CDR1 and CDR2: LGHNA and YSLEER. The V gene end was trimmed by 1 base and the J gene end by 4 bases; junction bases not matched to a gene: 3. This CDR3 contains 15 residues. In DNA form, the CDR3 reads TGCGCCAGCAGCCAAGCCTCAGGGGGCGGAAACACCATATATTTT. Translating gives CASSQASGGGNTIYF.

The chain's CDR3 is CASSPSAGEGDTQYF. DNA of the CDR3: TGTGCCAGCAGCCCCTCGGCGGGAGAGGGAGATACGCAGTATTTT. The V gene is TRBV7-6, the J gene TRBJ2-3; TRBD2 agrees at 7 bases. The CDR3 is made up of 15 amino acids. The V and J ends lost 5 bases and 5 bases, in that order; junction bases with no gene match: 10. CDR1 and CDR2 (germline): SGHVS, FNYEAQ.

The rearrangement uses TRBV2 and TRBJ2-5, with D possibly TRBD1 on 6 matching bases. V was shortened by 6 bases and J by 5 bases, with 16 bases between the two germline ends. The germline V gene has CDR1 SNHLY and CDR2 FYNNEI. The CDR3 is 14 residues long. This CDR3 reads CASSTGFQGETQYF. CDR3 sequence (DNA): TGTGCCAGCAGCACAGGGTTCCAGGGGGAGACCCAGTACTTC.

J is TRBJ2-5 and V is TRBV7-6; D may be TRBD2 (5 bases). CDR1 SGHVS and CDR2 FNYEAQ come from the germline V gene. Trimming removed 1 base at V and 5 bases at J, with 20 bases between. The CDR3 consists of 17 residues. CDR3 protein: CASSLGIWERDGETQYF. The CDR3 coding sequence is TGTGCCAGCAGCTTAGGCATTTGGGAGAGAGATGGGGAGACCCAGTACTTC.

V gene TRBV15 combines with J gene TRBJ1-4; tentative D call: TRBD1 (5 bases). The ends were cut back, 3 bases at V and 8 bases at J, with 19 bases in the middle. This CDR3 has 16 amino acids. CDR1 and CDR2 (germline): LNHNV, YYDKDF (reference sequence). The CDR3: CATSRESGTWEEKLFF. The CDR3 nucleotides read TGTGCCACCAGCAGGGAATCGGGGACTTGGGAGGAAAAACTGTTTTTT.

This sequence joins TRBV9 and TRBJ2-5; 10 bases line up with TRBD2. CDR1 is SGDLS and CDR2 is YYNGEE in the germline V gene. This CDR3 is 15 amino acids long. Trimming at V came to 0 bases and at J to 5 bases, leaving 4 bases not matched to a gene. CDR3 loop: CASSVVPSGSETQYF. CDR3 nucleotide sequence: TGTGCCAGCAGCGTAGTCCCTAGCGGGAGCGAGACCCAGTACTTC.

Here the CDR3 reads CASGPGQGPDTQYF. The DNA of the CDR3 is TGTGCTAGTGGACCGGGACAGGGTCCAGATACGCAGTATTTT. The chain is built from TRBV12-5 and TRBJ2-3; 9 bases map to TRBD1. Trimming removed 6 bases from V and 4 bases from J; junction bases left unmatched: 5. The CDR3 has 14 amino acids. Germline V gene lookup returns CDR1 LGHNT and CDR2 FRNRAP.

J is TRBJ1-1 and V is TRBV7-2; D might be TRBD1 (5 bases). In germline, CDR1 is SGHTA, CDR2 FQGNSA. V shed 5 bases and J shed 1 base, with 8 bases lying between them. The CDR3 is made up of 13 amino acids. CDR3 DNA sequence: TGTGCCAGCAGCCCCCAGGGGAACACTGAAGCTTTCTTT. Protein: CASSPQGNTEAFF.

The rearrangement links TRBV28 to TRBJ1-2; the D gene is possibly TRBD1 (6 bases). In germline, CDR1 is MDHEN, CDR2 SYDVKM. The CDR3 covers 15 residues. V gave up 8 bases and J gave up 3 bases, with 19 bases separating them. The CDR3 is CASADSKQGYYGYTF. CDR3 DNA: TGTGCCAGCGCCGATTCAAAACAGGGATACTATGGCTACACCTTC.